A selection of T cell receptor beta chains follows, all from one sample in a study of T cell repertoires in cytomegalovirus infection. These receptors' antigens are unknown. TCRdb processed the reads anew with MiXCR; each CDR3 protein has one entry. The table includes some 800,000 distinct CDR3 sequences, less than 35% detected once. Specimen: cultured CD8+ T cells from PBMCs, collected from culture after CMV antigen stimulation. The receptors were sampled from a human donor in good health (CMV status not recorded). Some clones in this sample may be carry-over from other donors' samples. Each CDR3 is given with its conserved first and last residue. The order of the fields is D gene, J gene, clone size, V gene, CDR3 DNA, CDR3 protein. A D gene is named only where the DNA matches it firmly. Rows may omit the clone size; those that give it use once, few, many or a size class.

. TRBJ1-1 . TRBV5-6 TGTGCCAGCAGCCAACCCGGGCACCACACTGAAGCTTTCTTT CASSQPGHHTEAFF
. TRBJ1-1 many TRBV7-8 TGTGCCAGCAGCTCGTCGGGTGCTGAAGCTTTCTTT CASSSSGAEAFF
. TRBJ1-4 . TRBV7-6 TGTGCCAGCAGCTTAGCACCGCAACTAAGGAGGGGGGAAAAACTGTTTTTT CASSLAPQLRRGEKLFF
TRBD1 TRBJ1-1 . TRBV19 TGTGCCAGTATCGGGGGACAGATCATGAACACTGAAGCTTTCTTT CASIGGQIMNTEAFF
. TRBJ1-5 . TRBV7-4 TGTGCCAGCAGCTTAGAGAGGAGACGGGCTAAGCCCCAGCATTTT CASSLERRRAKPQHF
. TRBJ1-2 . TRBV24-1 TGTGCCACCAGTGCCGGGGCTTACTATGGCTACACCTTC CATSAGAYYGYTF
TRBD1 TRBJ2-3 . TRBV20-1 TGCAGTGCTCCGGGACAGGGGGGAGGTTTT CSAPGQGGGF
TRBD2 TRBJ2-1 . TRBV11-3 TGTGCCAGCAGCATACTAGCGGGGACTGAGCAGTTCTTC CASSILAGTEQFF
. TRBJ2-5 few TRBV11-2 TGTGCCAGCAGTTACGGTCGGGCTCAAGAGACCCAGTACTTC CASSYGRAQETQYF
TRBD2 TRBJ2-3 few TRBV2 TGTGCCAGCACCAATTTTGTCGTAAGCGGGGGGGCAGATACGCAGTATTTT CASTNFVVSGGADTQYF
TRBD1 TRBJ1-2 . TRBV18 TGTGCCAGCTCACCGTCCGGGACAGGGATAGGCTATGGCTACACCTTC CASSPSGTGIGYGYTF
. TRBJ1-1 . TRBV6-2/TRBV6-3 TGTGCCAGCGGGGGCCCTGAAGCTTTCTTT CASGGPEAFF
. TRBJ1-1 . TRBV10-3 TGTGCCATCAGCCCGACAGAGATGAACACTGAAGCTTTCTTT CAISPTEMNTEAFF
. TRBJ2-2 . TRBV19 TGTGTCAGTAGTATCGGCTTGAACACCGGGGAGCTGTTTTTT CVSSIGLNTGELFF
TRBD1 TRBJ1-5 . TRBV10-3 TGTGCCATCAGTAGACAGGGGAATAGCAATCAGCCCCAGCATTTT CAISRQGNSNQPQHF
TRBD1 TRBJ2-5 . TRBV12-3/TRBV12-4 TGTGCCAGCAGCGATTGGACAGGGTCGGGAGAGACCCAGTACTTC CASSDWTGSGETQYF
. TRBJ1-2 . TRBV7-9 TGTGCCACCGTTACGGGGGCTAAAGGTGGCTACACCTTC CATVTGAKGGYTF
. TRBJ2-1 many TRBV12-3/TRBV12-4 TGTGCCAGCAGTTTAAAGGGCCATGAGCAGTTCTTC CASSLKGHEQFF
. TRBJ2-3 many TRBV7-6 TGTGCCAGCAGCTTAGAGGCAGTAATTAACACAGATACGCAGTATTTT CASSLEAVINTDTQYF
. TRBJ1-1 few TRBV7-8 TGTGCCAGCAGCTTAGCGAAGGGTACGGAACCTGAAGCTTTCTTT CASSLAKGTEPEAFF
TRBD2 TRBJ2-2 . TRBV7-2 TGTGCCAGCAGCTTAGTGACGGGGGGAACGAACACCGGGGAGCTGTTTTTT CASSLVTGGTNTGELFF
. TRBJ1-1 few TRBV6-1 TGTGCCAGCAGATTAGACAACACTGAAGCTTTCTTT CASRLDNTEAFF
. TRBJ1-5 . TRBV28 TGTGCCAGCAGTTCCAGCTATAGCAATCAGCCCCAGCATTTT CASSSSYSNQPQHF
TRBD1 TRBJ1-1 few TRBV6-1 TGTGCCAGCAGTGAAAAAAGGACAGGGGGGACTGAAGCTTTCTTT CASSEKRTGGTEAFF
TRBD1 TRBJ1-1 . TRBV19 TGTGCCAGTAGTCAGGGGACAGGGGGGGGAGTGGAGGCTGAAGCTTTCTTT CASSQGTGGGVEAEAFF
. TRBJ2-5 . TRBV7-9 TGTGCCAGCAGCGTGGCCGTGGGGGGTATGGAGACCCAGTACTTC CASSVAVGGMETQYF
. TRBJ1-2 . TRBV19 TGTGCCAGTAGTATAAATAACGGCTATGGCTACACCTTC CASSINNGYGYTF
. TRBJ2-1 many TRBV7-8 TGTGCCAGCAGCTTAGACTTCTTCAGTGGGGTGGGCAATGAGCAGTTCTTC CASSLDFFSGVGNEQFF
. TRBJ2-1 many TRBV6-1 TGTGCCAGCAGTGAAGCGCAATGGGGTAATGAGCAGTTCTTC CASSEAQWGNEQFF
TRBD1 TRBJ2-2 . TRBV7-9 TGTGCCAGCAGCCTCCGACAGGGTGGGACCGGGGAGCTGTTTTTT CASSLRQGGTGELFF
TRBD2 TRBJ2-7 . TRBV5-6 TGTGCCAGCAGCTTGTTTGCGGGGGGCCTCGCCTACGAGCAGTACTTC CASSLFAGGLAYEQYF
TRBD2 TRBJ2-1 . TRBV4-3 TGCGCCAGCAGCCAAGCTCTGCTAGCGGGGGGTTACAATGAGCAGTTCTTC CASSQALLAGGYNEQFF